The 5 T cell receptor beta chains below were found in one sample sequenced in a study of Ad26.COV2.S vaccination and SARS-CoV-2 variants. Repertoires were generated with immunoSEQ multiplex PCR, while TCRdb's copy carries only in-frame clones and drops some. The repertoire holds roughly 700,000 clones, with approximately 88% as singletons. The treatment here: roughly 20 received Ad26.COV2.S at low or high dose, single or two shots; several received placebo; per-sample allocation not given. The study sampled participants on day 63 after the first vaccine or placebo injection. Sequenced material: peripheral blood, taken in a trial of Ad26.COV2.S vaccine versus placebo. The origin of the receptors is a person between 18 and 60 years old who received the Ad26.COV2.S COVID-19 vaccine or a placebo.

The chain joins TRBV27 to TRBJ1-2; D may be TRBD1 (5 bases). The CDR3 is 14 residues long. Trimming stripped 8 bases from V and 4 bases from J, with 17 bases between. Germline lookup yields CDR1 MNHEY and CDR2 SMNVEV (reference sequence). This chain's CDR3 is CASGGSETIYGYTF. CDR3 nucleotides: TGTGCCAGCGGGGGGAGCGAGACAATCTATGGCTACACCTTC.

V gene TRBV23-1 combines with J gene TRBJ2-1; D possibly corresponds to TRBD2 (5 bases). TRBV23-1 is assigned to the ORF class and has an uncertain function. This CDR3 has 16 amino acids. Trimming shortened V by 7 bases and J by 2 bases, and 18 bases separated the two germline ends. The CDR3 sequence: CASTTRETLTYNEQFF. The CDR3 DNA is TGCGCCAGCACTACAAGGGAGACACTTACCTACAATGAGCAGTTCTTC.

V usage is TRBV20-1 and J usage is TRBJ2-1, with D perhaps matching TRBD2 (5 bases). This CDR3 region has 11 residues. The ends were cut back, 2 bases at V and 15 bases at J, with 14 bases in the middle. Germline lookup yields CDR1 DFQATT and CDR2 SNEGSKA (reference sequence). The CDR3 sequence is CSARPRGAAFF. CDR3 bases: TGCAGTGCTAGACCCCGGGGAGCCGCGTTCTTC.

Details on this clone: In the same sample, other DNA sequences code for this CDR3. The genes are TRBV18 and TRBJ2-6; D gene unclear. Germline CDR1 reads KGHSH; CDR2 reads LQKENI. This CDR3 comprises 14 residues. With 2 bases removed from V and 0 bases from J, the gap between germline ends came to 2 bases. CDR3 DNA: TGTGCCAGCTCACCAAGCTCTGGGGCCAACGTCCTGACTTTC. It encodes CASSPSSGANVLTF.

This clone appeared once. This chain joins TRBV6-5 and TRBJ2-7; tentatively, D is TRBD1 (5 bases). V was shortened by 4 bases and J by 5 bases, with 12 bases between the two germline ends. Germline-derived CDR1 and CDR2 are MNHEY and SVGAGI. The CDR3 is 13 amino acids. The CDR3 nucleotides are TGTGCCAGCAGTTGGGCTCAGGGCGACGAGCAGTACTTC. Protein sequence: CASSWAQGDEQYF.